The clone carrying this TCR beta chain was seen a handful of times. Its matching antigen is unknown. This specimen comes from a study of CD8 T cells in ankylosing spondylitis. Trimming removed 2 bases at V and 1 base at J, with 4 bases between. Germline loops: CDR1 SGHTA, CDR2 FQGTGA. The CDR3 is made up of 13 amino acids. Quantitative 5'-RACE was performed with molecular barcodes, and it yielded the TCR beta libraries. TCRdb used MiXCR to reprocess the 5' RACE reads, holding one entry per CDR3 protein. This table has 50,000 to 70,000 distinct CDR3 sequences, 6% to 8% appearing once. Study-wide findings and caveats: The authors found the disease-linked clones to be CD8+ and relatively rare in peripheral blood. Reports say disease-linked clones showed up significantly more in matched ankylosing spondylitis synovial fluid. A TCR beta motif of roughly eight highly homologous variants appeared characteristic of ankylosing spondylitis blood.

The sample comprised synovial fluid, either unsorted or a sorted T cell fraction (not recorded which). The receptor's source is a male donor with ankylosing spondylitis. This sequence joins TRBV7-3 and TRBJ2-3; no definite D call. CDR3 DNA sequence: TGTGCCAGCAGCTTACCAGGCACAGATACGCAGTATTTT. This gives the protein CASSLPGTDTQYF.